This T cell receptor (beta chain) derives from a study of T cell responses to AZD1222 COVID-19 vaccine. The germline V and J ends were trimmed by 0 bases and 4 bases, with 10 bases remaining between them. The CDR3 covers 14 residues. CDR1 SGHRS and CDR2 YFSETQ come from the germline V gene. This clone was recorded only once. Profiling relied on immunoSEQ multiplex PCR, and the TCRdb table lists in-frame clones only, not all of them. The repertoire holds some 120,000 clones, with about 94% as singletons. The J gene is TRBJ1-2, the V gene TRBV5-1; D is perhaps TRBD1 (5 bases). This receptor was obtained from an adult in good health. Sample: peripheral blood, taken on day 0 of AZD1222 vaccination. In DNA form, the CDR3 reads TGCGCCAGCAGCTTGGGGCAGGGCACCTATGGCTACACCTTC. This sequence encodes CASSLGQGTYGYTF.